The clone carrying this T cell receptor (beta chain) occurred a few times. The antigen remains unidentified. This entry is derived from a study of identical twins. The study's findings and limits: Compared with models, monozygotic twins showed more out-of-frame TCR alpha sharing. Twin pairs' shared out-of-frame alpha sequences were enriched in low generation probability.

TCRdb itself ran the 5' RACE reads through MiXCR, one entry per CDR3 protein. Of about 200,000 distinct CDR3 sequences listed, roughly a tenth are singletons. The V end lost 6 bases, the J end lost 5 bases, and 20 bases lay between the germline ends. This CDR3 has 15 residues. The germline CDR1 and CDR2 sequences are SGHDT and YYEEEE. The chain employs TRBV5-6 and TRBJ1-1; maybe TRBD1 (6 bases). The TCR comes from a man aged 50-59 years in good health. Material: memory T cells sorted from blood. CDR3 in amino acids: CASNHGGQGITEAFF. The CDR3 DNA follows: TGTGCCAGCAACCATGGGGGGCAGGGAATTACTGAAGCTTTCTTT.